The clone carrying this T cell receptor (beta chain) was counted only a few times. Antigen specificity is unknown. The CDR3 loop spans 14 amino acids. V was pared by 5 bases and J by 5 bases, with 15 bases between. The germline V gene encodes CDR1 SGHVS and CDR2 FNYEAQ. MiXCR was run by TCRdb on the reads, yielding one entry per CDR3 protein. The sample contains approximately 470,000 distinct CDR3 sequences, about 44% of which appear only once. The data stem from a study of T cell repertoires in cytomegalovirus infection. Study overall: Selected CMV epitopes included recently identified HLA-C-restricted ones as well as well-studied HLA-B-restricted ones. Matching HLA type, along with CMV infection, was indicated by public TCR beta signatures. Study results and caveats: The cumulative frequency of public TCR beta families distinguished individuals who carried CMV together with the relevant HLA. There were HLA-C-restricted CMV-specific TCR beta clonotypes dominating the ex vivo response.

Specimen: cultured PBMCs, collected from culture after CMV antigen stimulation. This receptor was obtained from a human donor in good health (CMV status not recorded). Some clones in this sample may be carry-over from other donors' samples. The V call is TRBV7-6, the J call TRBJ1-2, with D maybe TRBD1 (6 bases). The CDR3 DNA reads TGTGCCAGCAGCCGGGGGGCCAGTGGATATGGCTACACCTTC. Residues: CASSRGASGYGYTF.